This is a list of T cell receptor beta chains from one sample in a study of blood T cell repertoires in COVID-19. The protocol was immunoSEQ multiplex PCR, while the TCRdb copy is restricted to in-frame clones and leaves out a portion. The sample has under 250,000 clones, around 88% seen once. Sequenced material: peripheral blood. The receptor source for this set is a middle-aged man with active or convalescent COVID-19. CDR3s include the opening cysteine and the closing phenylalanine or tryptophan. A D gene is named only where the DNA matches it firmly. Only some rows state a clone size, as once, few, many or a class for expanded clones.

CASSPSGKGEQFF | TGTGCCAGCAGCCCTTCCGGGAAAGGGGAGCAGTTCTTC | NA | TRBJ2-1 | TRBV7-8 | NA
CSASDGGEQYF | TGCAGTGCTTCGGACGGAGGGGAGCAGTACTTC | NA | TRBJ2-7 | TRBV20-1 | NA
CASSGGDGQPQHF | TGCGCCAGCAGCGGGGGGGACGGCCAGCCCCAGCATTTT | NA | TRBJ1-5 | TRBV5-1 | NA
CASSLSEGGKLFF | TGTGCCAGCAGCTTAAGCGAGGGCGGAAAACTGTTTTTT | NA | TRBJ1-4 | TRBV7-8 | NA
CASNNRESQPQHF | TGTGCCAGTAACAACAGGGAGAGTCAGCCCCAGCATTTT | few | TRBJ1-5 | TRBV19 | NA
CASDPRGATYGYTF | TGCGCCAGCGACCCCAGGGGCGCGACCTATGGCTACACCTTC | NA | TRBJ1-2 | TRBV5-1 | NA
CASSEMDVRGGGYTF | TGTGCCAGCAGTGAAATGGATGTTCGAGGGGGTGGCTACACCTTC | NA | TRBJ1-2 | TRBV2 | NA
CSVTGQEYTDTQYF | TGCAGCGTTACGGGACAGGAATACACAGATACGCAGTATTTT | NA | TRBJ2-3 | TRBV29-1 | TRBD1
CASSPGPGSYGYTF | TGTGCCAGCAGTCCCGGGCCGGGATCCTATGGCTACACCTTC | NA | TRBJ1-2 | TRBV27 | NA
CASSEPGQGATEAFF | TGTGCCAGCAGTGAACCGGGACAGGGGGCGACTGAAGCTTTCTTT | NA | TRBJ1-1 | TRBV25-1 | TRBD1
CASSSTQGNRYEQYF | TGTGCCAGCAGTTCGACCCAGGGAAATCGCTACGAGCAGTACTTC | NA | TRBJ2-7 | TRBV6-2/TRBV6-3 | NA
CASSPQTGQNTEAFF | TGTGCCAGCAGCCCACAGACAGGGCAGAACACTGAAGCTTTCTTT | NA | TRBJ1-1 | TRBV5-4 | TRBD1
CATYRGQGNTGELFF | TGTGCCACCTATAGGGGACAGGGGAACACCGGGGAGCTGTTTTTT | NA | TRBJ2-2 | TRBV10-3 | TRBD1
CASSPMALAGSTGELFF | TGTGCCAGCTCACCAATGGCCCTAGCGGGATCCACCGGGGAGCTGTTTTTT | once | TRBJ2-2 | TRBV18 | TRBD2
CASSLTTGYNEKLFF | TGTGCCAGTAGTCTAACGACAGGCTATAATGAAAAACTGTTTTTT | NA | TRBJ1-4 | TRBV19 | NA
CASSEYDSIGTEAFF | TGTGCCAGCTCAGAGTATGACAGTATCGGGACTGAAGCTTTCTTT | NA | TRBJ1-1 | TRBV18 | NA
CASRGEGNTIYF | TGTGCCAGCAGGGGCGAAGGAAACACCATATATTTT | NA | TRBJ1-3 | TRBV2 | NA
CASSLQGLGDGYTF | TGCGCCAGCAGCTTACAGGGCCTTGGGGATGGCTACACCTTC | NA | TRBJ1-2 | TRBV5-1 | NA
CASSIRYNYGYTF | TGTGCCAGTAGTATCCGGTATAACTATGGCTACACCTTC | NA | TRBJ1-2 | TRBV19 | NA
CASTLGLGPVYNEQFF | TGTGCCAGTACCTTGGGGCTAGGCCCTGTCTACAATGAGCAGTTCTTC | NA | TRBJ2-1 | TRBV19 | NA
CASSSGTRWGTGELFF | TGTGCCAGCTCGTCCGGGACTAGATGGGGCACCGGGGAGCTGTTTTTT | NA | TRBJ2-2 | TRBV18 | TRBD2
CASSEMWTGSSYNEQFF | TGCGCCAGCAGTGAAATGTGGACAGGGAGTTCCTACAATGAGCAGTTCTTC | NA | TRBJ2-1 | TRBV10-1 | TRBD1
CASSADPGQGINTQYF | TGCGCCAGCAGCGCAGACCCGGGACAGGGTATTAATACGCAGTATTTT | NA | TRBJ2-3 | TRBV5-1 | TRBD1
CASSELASDTQYF | TGTGCCAGCTCAGAGCTAGCATCAGATACGCAGTATTTT | NA | TRBJ2-3 | TRBV18 | NA
CASSSSQGAGTEAFF | TGTGCCAGCAGTTCTTCACAGGGGGCGGGCACTGAAGCTTTCTTT | NA | TRBJ1-1 | TRBV6-5 | TRBD1
CASGFKKEVQYF | TGTGCTAGTGGTTTTAAGAAGGAGGTCCAGTACTTC | NA | TRBJ2-5 | TRBV12-5 | NA